Detailed here is one T cell receptor beta chain. Its specificity is not known. The length of the CDR3 is 16 residues. Germline loops: CDR1 SGHRS, CDR2 YFSETQ. The data were obtained in a study of post-analysis software for immune sequencing data. Overall study context: The courses of disease that were included comprised relapsing-remitting, secondary progressive and progressive-relapsing multiple sclerosis.

Researchers reported that TCR beta cDNA libraries carried unique molecular identifiers. Researchers reported approximately 500,000 cDNA molecules coming from approximately 0.91 to 9.4 million T cells. MiXCR, applied by TCRdb to the PCR reads, yields one record per CDR3 protein. The table has some 690,000 distinct CDR3 sequences, 55% to 60% seen once. General study points: Compared with controls, patients showed significantly lower normalized Chao1 diversity. A few TRBV segments were significantly more frequent in patients than in controls. TRBV5-6, TRBV5-1 and TRBV20-1 were among these segments.

The sequenced material came from blood. The sequence was collected from a girl aged 2 to 10 with multiple sclerosis. The chain couples TRBV5-1 to TRBJ2-5; 12 bases map to TRBD2. TRBJ2-7 explains the end of the DNA better; the J call may be wrong. The CDR3 region has the DNA TGCGCCAGCAGGGAGGGGTGGAGGACTAGCGGGAACGAGCAGTACTTC. It specifies CASREGWRTSGNEQYF.